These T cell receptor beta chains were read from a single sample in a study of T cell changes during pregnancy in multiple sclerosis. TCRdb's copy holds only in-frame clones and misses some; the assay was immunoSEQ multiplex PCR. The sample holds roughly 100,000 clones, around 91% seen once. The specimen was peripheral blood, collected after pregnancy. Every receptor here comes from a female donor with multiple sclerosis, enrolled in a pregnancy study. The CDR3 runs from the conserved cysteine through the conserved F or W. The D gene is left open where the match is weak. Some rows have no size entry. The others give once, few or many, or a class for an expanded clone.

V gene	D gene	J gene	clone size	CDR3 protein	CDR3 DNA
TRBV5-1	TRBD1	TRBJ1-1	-	CASSSGQGATTEAFF	TGCGCCAGCAGCTCGGGACAGGGGGCCACCACTGAAGCTTTCTTT
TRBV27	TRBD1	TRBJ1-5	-	CASSLSWATGGNQPQHF	TGTGCCAGCAGTTTATCATGGGCAACAGGGGGCAATCAGCCCCAGCATTTT
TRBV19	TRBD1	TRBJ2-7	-	CASSIMAGGTYEQYF	TGTGCCAGTAGTATTATGGCAGGGGGTACCTACGAGCAGTACTTC
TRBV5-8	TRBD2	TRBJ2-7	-	CASSLYTGGLAAYEQYF	TGTGCCAGCAGCCTATATACAGGGGGACTAGCGGCGTACGAGCAGTACTTC
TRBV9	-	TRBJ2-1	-	CASSVALASSEQFF	TGTGCCAGCAGCGTAGCCCTAGCTAGTAGTGAGCAGTTCTTC
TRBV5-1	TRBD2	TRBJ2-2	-	CASSFAGENTGELFF	TGCGCCAGCAGCTTCGCGGGGGAGAACACCGGGGAGCTGTTTTTT
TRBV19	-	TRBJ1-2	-	CASSNSGGTSYGYTF	TGTGCCAGTAGCAACTCCGGGGGAACCTCCTATGGCTACACCTTC
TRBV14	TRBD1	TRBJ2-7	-	CASSLWTGRVDEQYF	TGTGCCAGCAGCCTCTGGACAGGTCGCGTCGACGAGCAGTACTTC
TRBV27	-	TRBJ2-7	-	CASSPRVYYEQYF	TGTGCCAGCAGTCCTCGAGTCTACTACGAGCAGTACTTC
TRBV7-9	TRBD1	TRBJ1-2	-	CASSPVTGENGYTF	TGTGCCAGCAGCCCAGTGACAGGGGAGAATGGCTACACCTTC
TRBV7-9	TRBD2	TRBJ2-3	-	CASSFALAGDTDTQYF	TGTGCCAGCAGCTTTGCCTTAGCGGGGGACACAGATACGCAGTATTTT
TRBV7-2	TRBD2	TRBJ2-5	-	CASSPRSSGGPSQETQYF	TGTGCCAGCAGCCCGAGGAGTAGCGGGGGGCCCTCCCAAGAGACCCAGTACTTC
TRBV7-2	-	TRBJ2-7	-	CASSPLPVWEQYF	TGTGCCAGCAGCCCATTGCCGGTTTGGGAGCAGTACTTC
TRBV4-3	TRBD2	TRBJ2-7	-	CASSQFSGGAYEQYF	TGCGCCAGCAGCCAGTTTAGCGGGGGAGCGTACGAGCAGTACTTC
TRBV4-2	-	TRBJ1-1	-	CASSQDGRVMNTEAFF	TGTGCCAGCAGCCAAGACGGGAGGGTAATGAACACTGAAGCTTTCTTT
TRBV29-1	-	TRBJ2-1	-	CSAGRVGLRNEQFF	TGCAGCGCGGGTCGAGTTGGGTTGCGCAATGAGCAGTTCTTC
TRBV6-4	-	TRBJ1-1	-	CASSVYPNTGYTEAFF	TGTGCCAGCAGTGTATACCCTAACACAGGTTACACTGAAGCTTTCTTT
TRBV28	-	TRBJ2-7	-	CASSLTRDEQYF	TGTGCCAGCAGTCTTACTAGAGACGAGCAGTACTTC
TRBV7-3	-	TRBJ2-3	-	CASSSPPDTQYF	TGTGCCAGCAGCTCCCCCCCGGATACGCAGTATTTT
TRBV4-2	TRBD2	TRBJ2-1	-	CASSRLAGGYNEQFF	TGTGCCAGCAGCCGTCTAGCGGGGGGATACAATGAGCAGTTCTTC
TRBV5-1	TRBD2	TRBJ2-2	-	CASTRTSGYIGELFF	TGCGCCAGCACTAGGACTAGCGGGTATATCGGGGAGCTGTTTTTT
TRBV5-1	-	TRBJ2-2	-	CASREEGGVTGELFF	TGCGCCAGCAGGGAGGAGGGAGGTGTCACCGGGGAGCTGTTTTTT
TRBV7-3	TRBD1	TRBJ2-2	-	CASSLRTGLTNTGELFF	TGTGCCAGCAGCCTGCGGACAGGGTTGACGAACACCGGGGAGCTGTTTTTT
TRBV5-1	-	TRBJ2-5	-	CASSPVQETQYF	TGCGCCAGCAGCCCGGTTCAAGAGACCCAGTACTTC
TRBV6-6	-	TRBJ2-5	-	CASSWVAETQYF	TGTGCCAGCAGTTGGGTAGCCGAGACCCAGTACTTC
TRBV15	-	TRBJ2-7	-	CATSREADSYEQYF	TGTGCCACCAGCAGAGAGGCGGACTCCTACGAGCAGTACTTC
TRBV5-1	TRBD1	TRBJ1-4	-	CASTRQGPNVNEKLFF	TGCGCCAGCACCCGACAGGGCCCAAACGTCAATGAAAAACTGTTTTTT
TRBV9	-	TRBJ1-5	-	CASSVAHSRREDQPQHF	TGTGCCAGCAGCGTAGCTCATAGCCGACGGGAAGATCAGCCCCAGCATTTT
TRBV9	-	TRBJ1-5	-	CASSVGAGQNQPQHF	TGTGCCAGCAGCGTAGGGGCAGGACAAAATCAGCCCCAGCATTTT
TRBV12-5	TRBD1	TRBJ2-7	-	CASGLTPTGFHEQYF	TGTGCTAGTGGTTTGACCCCGACAGGGTTCCACGAGCAGTACTTC
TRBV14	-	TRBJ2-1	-	CASSQGAQAPFF	TGTGCCAGCAGCCAAGGGGCTCAGGCCCCGTTCTTC
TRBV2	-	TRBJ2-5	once	CASSEVWGPQETQYF	TGTGCCAGCAGTGAAGTCTGGGGCCCCCAAGAGACCCAGTACTTC
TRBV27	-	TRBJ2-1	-	CATGGFGEQFF	TGTGCCACCGGGGGTTTTGGTGAGCAGTTCTTC
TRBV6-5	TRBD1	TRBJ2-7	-	CASSPGQGNEQYF	TGTGCCAGCAGTCCGGGACAGGGTAACGAGCAGTACTTC
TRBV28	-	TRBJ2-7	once	CASSLLDYAYEQYF	TGTGCCAGCAGTTTATTGGACTATGCCTACGAGCAGTACTTC
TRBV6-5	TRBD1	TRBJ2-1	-	CASTQGAAGNEQFF	TGTGCCAGCACCCAGGGGGCCGCTGGGAATGAGCAGTTCTTC
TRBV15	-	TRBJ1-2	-	CATSRDGQDYGYTF	TGTGCCACCAGCAGAGATGGGCAGGACTATGGCTACACCTTC